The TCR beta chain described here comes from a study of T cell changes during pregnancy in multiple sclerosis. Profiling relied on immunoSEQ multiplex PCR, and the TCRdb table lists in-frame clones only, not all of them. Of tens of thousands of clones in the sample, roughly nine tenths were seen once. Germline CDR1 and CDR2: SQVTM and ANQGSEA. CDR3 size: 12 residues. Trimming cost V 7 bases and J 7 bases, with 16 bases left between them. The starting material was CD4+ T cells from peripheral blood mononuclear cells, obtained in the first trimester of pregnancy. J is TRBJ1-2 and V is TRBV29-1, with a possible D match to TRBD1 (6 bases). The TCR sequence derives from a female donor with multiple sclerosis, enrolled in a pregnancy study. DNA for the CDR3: TGCAGCGCCGTACAGGGCCCCCGTGGCTACACCTTC. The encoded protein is CSAVQGPRGYTF.